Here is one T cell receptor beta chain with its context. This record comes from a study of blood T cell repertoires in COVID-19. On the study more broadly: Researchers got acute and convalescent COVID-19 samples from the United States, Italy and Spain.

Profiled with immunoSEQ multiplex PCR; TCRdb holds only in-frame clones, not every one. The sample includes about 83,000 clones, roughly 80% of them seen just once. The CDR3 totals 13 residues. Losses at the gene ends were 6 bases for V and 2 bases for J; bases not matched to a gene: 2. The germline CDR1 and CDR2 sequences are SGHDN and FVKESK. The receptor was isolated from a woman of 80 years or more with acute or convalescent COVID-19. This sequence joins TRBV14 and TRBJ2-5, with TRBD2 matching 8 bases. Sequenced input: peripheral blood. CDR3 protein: CASRASGQETQYF. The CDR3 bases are TGTGCCAGCAGGGCTAGCGGGCAAGAGACCCAGTACTTC.